This TCR beta chain was observed in a study of chemoradiotherapy in HPV16-positive cancers. There are a few counts of this clone. The antigen remains undetermined. Germline CDR1 GTSNPN, CDR2 SVGIG (reference sequence). After removal of 2 bases from V and 12 bases from J, the junction contained 11 bases not matched to a gene. The CDR3 is made up of 13 amino acids. Findings of the study overall: HPV-specific T cells were functionally defined from only two HPV16-positive patients. For HPV16-positive patients, expanding HPV-responsive T cells associated with longer recurrence-free survival. During treatment, candidate HPV-specific clones and E7-related motifs expanded in tumor.

The method was immunoSEQ multiplex PCR; TCRdb's version includes in-frame clones alone and lacks a portion of them. The repertoire holds roughly 32,000 clones, with roughly nine tenths as singletons. The sample in question was blood, obtained from a patient who underwent chemoradiotherapy. The chain recombines TRBV30 with TRBJ2-7, with TRBD1 identical over 9 bases. The receptor was derived from a human donor with HPV-associated anogenital cancer. The chain's CDR3 is CAWSPPNRGRRYF. The CDR3 coding sequence is TGTGCCTGGAGTCCCCCAAACAGGGGGCGGAGGTACTTC.